This T cell receptor beta chain was captured by sequencing in a study of identical twins. The length of the CDR3 is 14 residues. The germline gives CDR1 SQVTM, CDR2 ANQGSEA. The junction had 5 bases not matched to a gene; V was cut back by 6 bases and J by 3 bases. TCRdb processed the 5' RACE reads anew with MiXCR; each CDR3 protein has one entry. Of around 370,000 distinct CDR3 sequences listed, 8.5% to 10% are singletons. This rearrangement joins TRBV29-1 to TRBJ2-7; 13 bases agree with TRBD2. The sequenced material came from naive T cells sorted from blood. The source is a woman in her forties or fifties in good health. This chain's CDR3 is CSVGGLAGIYEQYF. The CDR3 nucleotides read TGCAGCGTGGGGGGACTAGCGGGAATCTACGAGCAGTACTTC.